These 23 T cell receptor beta chains originate from one sample sequenced in a study of Ad26.COV2.S vaccination and SARS-CoV-2 variants (dated by TCRdb to the early 2020s). The library was generated by the immunoSEQ multiplex PCR assay. As stored in TCRdb, this immuneACCESS dataset retains in-frame rearrangements with V and J assigned. A fraction of the clones does not appear; measured against another copy, unresolved V genes explain less than half of the discrepancy, and the remainder lacks a known reason. The sample includes about 320,000 clones, with 86% observed a single time. Under 2% of the sample belongs to the ten largest clones. In light of the paper, this sample's treatment or condition label describes: about 20 received Ad26.COV2.S at low or high dose, single or two shots; 5 received placebo; per-sample allocation not given. Repertoires of vaccine and placebo recipients were sequenced from samples taken on day 63 after the first injection.

Here the sequenced sample was peripheral blood, taken in a trial of Ad26.COV2.S vaccine versus placebo. All receptors derive from a person aged 18 to 65 who received the Ad26.COV2.S COVID-19 vaccine or a placebo.

As for this clone: Other DNA sequences of this sample code for an identical CDR3. This rearrangement joins TRBV7-8 to TRBJ1-5; D possibly corresponds to TRBD1 (6 bases). V was shortened by 1 base and J by 2 bases, with 9 bases between the two germline ends. Germline loops: CDR1 SGHVS, CDR2 FQNEAQ. There are 15 residues in the CDR3. The CDR3, as DNA: TGTGCCAGCAGCTTAGTAGGGGGGGGCAATCAGCCCCAGCATTTT. It is translated as CASSLVGGGNQPQHF.

This rearrangement joins TRBV19 to TRBJ2-5, with D uncertain. Germline CDR1 reads LNHDA; CDR2 reads SQIVND (reference sequence). The CDR3 sequence is 15 residues long. V shed 4 bases and J shed 2 bases, with 14 bases lying between them. CDR3 nucleotides: TGTGCCAGTAGTACGACGACTTTAAATCAAGAGACCCAGTACTTC. Its translation is CASSTTTLNQETQYF.

V is TRBV7-2 and J is TRBJ2-1; D remains ambiguous. CDR1 SGHTA and CDR2 FQGNSA come from the germline V gene. The CDR3 consists of 16 residues. The V gene lost 1 base and the J gene lost 6 bases, with 16 bases spanning the gap. The CDR3 DNA reads TGTGCCAGCAGCTTAGGTGGTCGGCGGCCCGCCAATGAGCAGTTCTTC. Translation gives CASSLGGRRPANEQFF.

The chain has TRBV18 and TRBJ2-1; 7 bases fit TRBD2. The CDR3 runs to 15 residues. The J segment lost 4 bases and the V segment lost 1 base, leaving 4 bases of the junction unmatched. Germline values: CDR1 KGHSH, CDR2 LQKENI. CDR3 sequence: CASSPLLAAYNEQFF. For the CDR3, the DNA is TGTGCCAGCTCACCACTCCTAGCGGCATACAATGAGCAGTTCTTC. The full variable domain, with the rest looked up from reference TRBV18 and TRBJ2-1, is NAGVMQNPRHLVRRRGQEARLRCSPMKGHSHVYWYRQLPEEGLKFMVYLQKENIIDESGMPKERFSAEFPKEGPSILRIQQVVRGDSAAYFCASSPLLAAYNEQFFGPGTRLTVL.

The genes are TRBV5-8 and TRBJ1-5; D is unclear. CDR1 and CDR2 (germline): SGHTS, YDEGEE. This CDR3 region has 15 residues. Trimming left V 2 bases short and J 3 bases short, with 12 bases between. Here the CDR3 DNA reads TGTGCCAGCAGCTTAAGTCGGTCCCTCAATCAGCCCCAGCATTTT. Translating it yields CASSLSRSLNQPQHF.

The chain joins TRBV11-2 to TRBJ2-1, with D perhaps TRBD2 (6 bases). V was trimmed by 0 bases and J by 10 bases, leaving 13 bases between them. Germline CDR1 is SGHAT and CDR2 is FQNNGV. The CDR3 contains 14 residues. The CDR3 nucleotides read TGTGCCAGCAGCTTAGATCGGGGGTCCGCCGAGCAGTTCTTC. Its protein is CASSLDRGSAEQFF. Variable domain in full (rest from reference TRBV11-2 and TRBJ2-1): EAGVAQSPRYKIIEKRQSVAFWCNPISGHATLYWYQQILGQGPKLLIQFQNNGVVDDSQLPKDRFSAERLKGVDSTLKIQPAKLEDSAVYLCASSLDRGSAEQFFGPGTRLTVL.

This clone occurred a few times. The chain employs TRBV25-1 and TRBJ2-7; 10 bases agree with TRBD1. V was pared by 6 bases and J by 5 bases, with 4 bases of the junction left unmatched. Germline CDR1 and CDR2: MGHDK and SYGVNS. CDR3 size: 13 residues. Written as DNA, the CDR3 is TGTGCCAGCAGGGACAGGGGGACGAACGAGCAGTACTTC. Amino acid sequence: CASRDRGTNEQYF.

The rearrangement links TRBV3-1 (or the pseudogene TRBV3-2) to TRBJ1-1, with D uncertain. Germline V gene lookup returns CDR1 LGHDT and CDR2 YNNKEL (reference sequence). The V end lost 1 base, the J end lost 3 bases, and 3 bases lay between the germline ends. The CDR3 length is 12 residues. CDR3 sequence (DNA): TGTGCCAGCAGCCAAGTTTACACTGAAGCTTTCTTT. It encodes CASSQVYTEAFF.

The rearrangement joins TRBV5-4 to TRBJ1-2, with 7 bases aligning to TRBD1. J was trimmed by 1 base and V by 6 bases; bases with no gene match: 21. In germline, CDR1 is SGHNT, CDR2 YYREEE (reference sequence). The CDR3 is 19 residues long. CDR3 bases: TGTGCCAGCACCCCAGGTGGCCCAAACCCGGGACAGAATAACTATGGCTACACCTTC. Translating gives CASTPGGPNPGQNNYGYTF.

About this clone: Additional DNA sequences in this sample encode the identical CDR3. This CDR3 is CASSPGLNTEAFF. As DNA, the CDR3 is TGCGCCAGCAGCCCCGGACTGAACACTGAAGCTTTCTTT. The chain couples TRBV5-1 to TRBJ1-1; no definite D call. The CDR3 loop spans 13 amino acids. CDR1 SGHRS and CDR2 YFSETQ come from the germline V gene. Trimming removed 4 bases at V and 0 bases at J, with 7 bases between.

The chain joins TRBV5-6 to TRBJ2-1, with no clear D. Germline lookup yields CDR1 SGHDT and CDR2 YYEEEE. Trimming removed 1 base at V and 0 bases at J, with 11 bases between. The CDR3 is made up of 16 amino acids. The CDR3 DNA is TGTGCCAGCAGCTTGACGTACTCAAGCTCCTACAATGAGCAGTTCTTC. This encodes CASSLTYSSSYNEQFF. Full variable domain (rest looked up from reference TRBV5-6 and TRBJ2-1): DAGVTQSPTHLIKTRGQQVTLRCSPKSGHDTVSWYQQALGQGPQFIFQYYEEEERQRGNFPDRFSGHQFPNYSSELNVNALLLGDSALYLCASSLTYSSSYNEQFFGPGTRLTVL.

The chain recombines TRBV5-1 with TRBJ1-4; possibly TRBD1 for D (6 bases). Germline CDR1 and CDR2: SGHRS and YFSETQ. CDR3 length: 15 residues. V was trimmed by 4 bases and J by 5 bases, leaving 15 bases between them. Here the CDR3 DNA reads TGCGCCAGCAGCCCGCAGACCGGGACAAATGAAAAACTGTTTTTT. Translating it yields CASSPQTGTNEKLFF.

This clone was seen more than once but under ten times. The chain employs TRBV25-1 and TRBJ2-7; TRBD1 aligns across 7 bases. This CDR3 contains 15 residues. Germline values: CDR1 MGHDK, CDR2 SYGVNS. V shed 4 bases, J shed 2 bases, and the junction held 8 bases outside the gene matches. CDR3 nucleotides: TGTGCCAGCAGTGCCTATCGGGACAGAGCCTACGAGCAGTACTTC. Protein product: CASSAYRDRAYEQYF.

A few counts support this clone. J is TRBJ1-6 and V is TRBV4-1; D is uncertain. Germline loops: CDR1 MGHRA, CDR2 YSYEKL. Trimming cost V 0 bases and J 11 bases, with 5 bases left between them. This CDR3 is 12 amino acids long. This chain's CDR3 is CASSQEFPPLHF. The DNA of the CDR3 is TGCGCCAGCAGCCAAGAGTTCCCACCCCTCCACTTT.

V is TRBV5-1 and J is TRBJ2-5; the D is unclear. The germline gives CDR1 SGHRS, CDR2 YFSETQ. The CDR3 runs 13 residues. V was shortened by 0 bases and J by 6 bases, with 9 bases between the two germline ends. CDR3: CASSLAVQQTQYF. CDR3 DNA: TGCGCCAGCAGCTTGGCAGTGCAACAGACCCAGTACTTC.

This clone was seen just once. The V and J genes are TRBV3-1 (or the pseudogene TRBV3-2) and TRBJ1-3, with no clear D. The CDR3 length is 13 residues. Germline CDR1 reads LGHDT; CDR2 reads YNNKEL (reference sequence). The V gene lost 4 bases and the J gene lost 4 bases, with 8 bases spanning the gap. In DNA, the CDR3 is TGTGCCAGCAGCCTCAGAGGGGGAAACACCATATATTTT. Its translation: CASSLRGGNTIYF.

This rearrangement joins TRBV4-2 to TRBJ1-3; D perhaps matches TRBD1 (6 bases). CDR1 LGHNA and CDR2 YNFKEQ come from the germline V gene. The CDR3 is 15 amino acids. V shed 4 bases and J shed 4 bases, with 14 bases lying between them. CDR3 in DNA: TGTGCCAGCAGCCCTGAGTCGGGGGCCGGAAACACCATATATTTT. It codes for CASSPESGAGNTIYF.

The chain couples TRBV6-5 to TRBJ1-6; D uncertain. The V and J ends lost 7 bases and 10 bases respectively, with 20 bases between them. There are 15 residues in the CDR3. The V gene's germline CDR1 is MNHEY and CDR2 SVGAGI. CDR3 coding DNA: TGTGCCAGCAAGGTTCGAGGGTTGAGAGAATCACCCCTCCACTTT. This encodes CASKVRGLRESPLHF.

The chain uses TRBV5-6 and TRBJ1-3; no firm D call. Germline-derived CDR1 and CDR2 are SGHDT and YYEEEE. This CDR3 is built from 12 residues. V shed 5 bases and J shed 3 bases, with 6 bases lying between them. CDR3 loop: CASSSFGNTIYF. As DNA, the CDR3 is TGTGCCAGCAGTTCGTTTGGAAACACCATATATTTT.

This clone was seen only once. This chain uses TRBV7-2 with TRBJ1-1; no clear D. Trimming took off 5 bases at V and 4 bases at J, with 14 bases between the two ends. This CDR3 contains 14 residues. CDR1 is SGHTA, CDR2 FQGNSA, per germline. CDR3 sequence (DNA): TGTGCCAGCAGCCTTCAGTCCCTGAGCACTGAAGCTTTCTTT. The encoded protein is CASSLQSLSTEAFF.

This clone was observed once. V and J are TRBV6-4 and TRBJ2-3, with D tentatively TRBD2 (6 bases). Trimming cost V 3 bases and J 3 bases, with 13 bases left between them. The CDR3 has 15 amino acids. Germline V gene lookup returns CDR1 MRHNA and CDR2 SNTAGT. The DNA of the CDR3 is TGTGCCAGCAGTGAAAGGGTGGGGGGAACAGATACGCAGTATTTT. It translates to CASSERVGGTDTQYF.

The rearrangement uses TRBV4-1 and TRBJ2-7; D is unclear. The ends were cut back, 3 bases at V and 0 bases at J, with 18 bases in the middle. This CDR3 region has 17 residues. Germline CDR1 is MGHRA and CDR2 is YSYEKL. DNA of the CDR3: TGCGCCAGCAGCCAGGGTCATCCGGCCTGGGGCTCCTACGAGCAGTACTTC. This sequence encodes CASSQGHPAWGSYEQYF.

The rearrangement links TRBV20-1 to TRBJ2-1, with TRBD2 as a possible D gene (6 bases). The CDR3 is made up of 17 amino acids. The germline V gene has CDR1 DFQATT and CDR2 SNEGSKA (reference sequence). Trimming took off 3 bases at V and 5 bases at J, with 23 bases between the two ends. The CDR3 nucleotides are TGCAGTGCTAGTGATCGACGGACTCAGACTAGAGACAATGAGCAGTTCTTC. Protein: CSASDRRTQTRDNEQFF.